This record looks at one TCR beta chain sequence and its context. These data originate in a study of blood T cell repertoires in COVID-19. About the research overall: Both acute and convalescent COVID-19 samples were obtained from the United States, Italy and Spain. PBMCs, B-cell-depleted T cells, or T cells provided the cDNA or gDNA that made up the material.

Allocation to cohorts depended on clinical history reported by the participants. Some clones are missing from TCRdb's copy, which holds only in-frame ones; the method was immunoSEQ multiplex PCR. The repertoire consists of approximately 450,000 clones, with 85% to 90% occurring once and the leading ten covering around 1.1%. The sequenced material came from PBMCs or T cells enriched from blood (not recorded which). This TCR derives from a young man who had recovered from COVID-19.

CDR3 in DNA: TGCAGCGTACCGGACAGTTTGGGCTATGGCTACACCTTC. Encoded protein: CSVPDSLGYGYTF. The chain couples TRBV29-1 to TRBJ1-2; tentatively, D is TRBD1 (6 bases). V was trimmed by 6 bases and J by 4 bases, leaving 15 bases between them. Looked up from germline, CDR1 is SQVTM and CDR2 is ANQGSEA. The CDR3 consists of 13 residues.